This T cell receptor (beta chain) originates from a study of blood T cells in healthy people across ages. This clonotype was detected a few times. A sample-barcoded 5' primer and a J-beta primer mix were used in a second PCR of roughly 7 to 11 cycles. TCRdb reprocessed the 5' RACE reads with MiXCR, giving one entry per CDR3 protein. This sample has 700,000 to 800,000 distinct CDR3 sequences, with about 40% found just once. This receptor was obtained from an older woman in good health. Sequenced: blood.

The chain's CDR3 is CSVPGRGHEQYF. CDR3 nucleotide sequence: TGCAGTGTACCGGGCAGGGGCCACGAGCAGTACTTC. J is TRBJ2-7 and V is TRBV20-1, with D perhaps matching TRBD1 (6 bases). The germline V gene encodes CDR1 DFQATT and CDR2 SNEGSKA (reference sequence). Trimming removed 7 bases at V and 5 bases at J, with 15 bases between. The CDR3 is 12 amino acids.